This T cell receptor (beta chain) was observed in a study of shared clonotypes between healthy human individuals. This CDR3 has 16 residues. Trimming pared 2 bases from V and 1 base from J, leaving 14 bases between. Germline lookup yields CDR1 MNHEY and CDR2 SMNVEV (reference sequence). Here immunoSEQ multiplex PCR was the method, and the copy in TCRdb shows in-frame clones only, minus some. Of about 1.4 million clones listed, 95% to 97% are singletons. Researchers partitioned CD4+ cells into CD45RA+ naive and CD45RA-negative memory subsets. The clonotype originates from a man younger than 45 in good health. Sequences were obtained from naive CD4+ T cells sorted from blood. Subset indicated: CD45RA+ positively selected. This sequence joins TRBV27 and TRBJ2-5, with TRBD1 as a possible D gene (6 bases). In DNA form, the CDR3 reads TGTGCCAGCAGTTTAAGGACAGCCTGGGGCCAAGAGACCCAGTACTTC. It is translated as CASSLRTAWGQETQYF.